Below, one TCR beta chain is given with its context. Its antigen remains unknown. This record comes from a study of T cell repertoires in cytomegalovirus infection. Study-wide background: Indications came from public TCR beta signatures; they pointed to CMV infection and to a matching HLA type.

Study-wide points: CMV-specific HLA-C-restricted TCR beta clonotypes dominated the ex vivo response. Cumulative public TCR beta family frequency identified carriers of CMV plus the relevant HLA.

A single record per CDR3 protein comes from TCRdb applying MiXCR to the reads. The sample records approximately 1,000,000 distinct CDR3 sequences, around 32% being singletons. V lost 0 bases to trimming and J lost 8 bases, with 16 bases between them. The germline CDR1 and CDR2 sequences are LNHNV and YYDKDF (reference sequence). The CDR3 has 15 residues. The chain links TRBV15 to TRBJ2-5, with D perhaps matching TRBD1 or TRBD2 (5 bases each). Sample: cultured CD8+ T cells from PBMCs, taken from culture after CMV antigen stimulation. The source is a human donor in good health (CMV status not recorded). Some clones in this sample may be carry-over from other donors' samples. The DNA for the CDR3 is TGTGCCACCAGCAGAGATCGAGGGACCAAGAGTACCCAGTACTTC. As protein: CATSRDRGTKSTQYF.